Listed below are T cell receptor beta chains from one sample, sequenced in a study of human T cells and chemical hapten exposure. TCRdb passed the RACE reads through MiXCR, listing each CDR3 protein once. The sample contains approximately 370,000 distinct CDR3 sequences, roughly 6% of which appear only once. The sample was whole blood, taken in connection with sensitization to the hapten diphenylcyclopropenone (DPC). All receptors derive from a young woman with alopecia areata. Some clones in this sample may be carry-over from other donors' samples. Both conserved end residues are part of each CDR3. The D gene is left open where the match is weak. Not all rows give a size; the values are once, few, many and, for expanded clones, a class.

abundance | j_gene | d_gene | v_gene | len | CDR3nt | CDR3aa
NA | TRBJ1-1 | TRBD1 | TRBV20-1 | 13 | TGCAGTGCTCCAAGGACAGGGAGGACTGAAGCTTTCTTT | CSAPRTGRTEAFF
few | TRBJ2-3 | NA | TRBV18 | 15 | TGTGCCAGCTCACCACAGGACAGACCCACAGATACGCAGTATTTT | CASSPQDRPTDTQYF
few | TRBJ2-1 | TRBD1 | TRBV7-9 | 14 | TGTGCCAGCAGCTTCGGGCAGGGGGTAAATGAGCAGTTCTTC | CASSFGQGVNEQFF
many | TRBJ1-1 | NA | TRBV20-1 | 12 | TGCAGTGCTCAGAGGGAGAACACTGAAGCTTTCTTT | CSAQRENTEAFF
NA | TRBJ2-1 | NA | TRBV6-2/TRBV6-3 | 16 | TGTGCCAGCAGTCGATCCGGGACGCTGACCTACAATGAGCAGTTCTTC | CASSRSGTLTYNEQFF
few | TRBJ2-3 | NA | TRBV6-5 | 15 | TGTGCCAGCAGTTCCCGGGGAGCGGGCACAGATACGCAGTATTTT | CASSSRGAGTDTQYF
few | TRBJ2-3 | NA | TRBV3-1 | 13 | TGTGCCAGCTGGTTCGGGGGATTAGATACGCAGTATTTT | CASWFGGLDTQYF
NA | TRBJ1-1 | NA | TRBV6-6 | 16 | TGTGCCAGCAGTTACGTGACGGGTACAGGGCTGGTTGAAGCTTTCTTT | CASSYVTGTGLVEAFF
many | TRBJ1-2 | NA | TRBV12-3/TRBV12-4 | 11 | TGTGCCAGCAGCTTGAGCGGTGGCTACACCTTC | CASSLSGGYTF
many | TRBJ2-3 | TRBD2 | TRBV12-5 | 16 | TGTGCTAGCGAGCTAGCGGGGGGGCGATTCACAGATACGCAGTATTTT | CASELAGGRFTDTQYF
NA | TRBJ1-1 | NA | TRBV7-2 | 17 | TGTGCCAGCAGCCCTCCCGGACATAGGCAGGTTGCTGCTGAAGCTTTCTTT | CASSPPGHRQVAAEAFF
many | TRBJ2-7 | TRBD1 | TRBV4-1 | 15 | TGCGCCAGCAGCCAAGATAGGGACAGGGCCTACGAGCAGTACTTC | CASSQDRDRAYEQYF
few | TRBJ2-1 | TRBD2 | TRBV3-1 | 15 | TGTGCCAGCAGCCCCCAGCGGGGGGGGTGGAATGAGCAGTTCTTC | CASSPQRGGWNEQFF
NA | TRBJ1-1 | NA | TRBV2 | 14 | TGTGCCAGCACTACACGTGGGGGGAACACTGAAGCTTTCTTT | CASTTRGGNTEAFF
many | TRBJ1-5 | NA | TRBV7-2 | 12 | TGTGCCAGCAGCTTAGACAATCAGCCCCAGCATTTT | CASSLDNQPQHF
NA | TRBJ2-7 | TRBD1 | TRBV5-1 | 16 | TGCGCCAGCAGCCCAAGAGCCGGGACAGGAGCCTACGAGCAGTACTTC | CASSPRAGTGAYEQYF
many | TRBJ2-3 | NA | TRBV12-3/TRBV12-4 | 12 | TGTGCCAGCAGTTTACAATACGATACGCAGTATTTT | CASSLQYDTQYF
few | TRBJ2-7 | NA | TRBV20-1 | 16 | TGCAGTGCTAGAGATGAGCTGCATCGGGGACCTTACGAGCAGTACTTC | CSARDELHRGPYEQYF
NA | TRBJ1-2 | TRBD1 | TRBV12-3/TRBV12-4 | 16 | TGTGCCAGCAGTTCCAAACCGGGACAGGGGGCTTATGGCTACACCTTC | CASSSKPGQGAYGYTF
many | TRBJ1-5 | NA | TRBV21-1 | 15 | TGTGCCAGCAGCAAGGAACAGGGGAATTGTCAGCCCCAGCATTTT | CASSKEQGNCQPQHF
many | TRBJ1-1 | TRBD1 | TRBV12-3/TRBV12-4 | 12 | TGTGCCAGCAACCTCCAGGGGGCTGAAGCTTTCTTT | CASNLQGAEAFF
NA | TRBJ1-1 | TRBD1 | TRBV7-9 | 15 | TGTGCCAGCAGCTTGGGGGACAGCATGAACACTGAAGCTTTCTTT | CASSLGDSMNTEAFF
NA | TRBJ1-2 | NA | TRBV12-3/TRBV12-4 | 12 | TGTGCCAGCAGCCGACTTAACTATGGCTACACCTTC | CASSRLNYGYTF
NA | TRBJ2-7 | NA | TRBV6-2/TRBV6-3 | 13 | TGTGCCAGCAGTTACTCGAGGGGCTACGAGCAGTACTTC | CASSYSRGYEQYF
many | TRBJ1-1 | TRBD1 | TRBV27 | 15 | TGTGCCAGCAGTCCACTGACAGGGGGTAACACTGAAGCTTTCTTT | CASSPLTGGNTEAFF
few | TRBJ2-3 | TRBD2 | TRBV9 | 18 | TGTGCCAGCAGCGTAGCGCGGAGCGGGGGGACGAACACAGATACGCAGTATTTT | CASSVARSGGTNTDTQYF
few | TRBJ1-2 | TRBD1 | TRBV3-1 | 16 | TGTGCCAGCAGCCAAGAAGGGACAGGGGGCGATTATGGCTACACCTTC | CASSQEGTGGDYGYTF
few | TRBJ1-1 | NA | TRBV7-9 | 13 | TGTGCCAGCAGCTTAACAAAAGGGGCTGAAGCTTTCTTT | CASSLTKGAEAFF
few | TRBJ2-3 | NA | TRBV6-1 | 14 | TGTGCCAGCATGTCCCTGGGGGGCACAGATACGCAGTATTTT | CASMSLGGTDTQYF
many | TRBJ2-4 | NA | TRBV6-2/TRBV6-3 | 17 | TGTGCCAGCAGCATAAACACACCGTCTGTAGCCAAAAACATTCAGTACTTC | CASSINTPSVAKNIQYF
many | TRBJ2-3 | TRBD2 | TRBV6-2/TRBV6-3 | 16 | TGTGCCAGCAGTTCTGTCGGAGCGGGGGCAGCAGATACGCAGTATTTT | CASSSVGAGAADTQYF
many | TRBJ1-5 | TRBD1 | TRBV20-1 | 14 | TGCAGTGCTAGGCCCGACAGGGAAAATCAGCCCCAGCATTTT | CSARPDRENQPQHF
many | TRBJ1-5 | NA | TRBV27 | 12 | TGTGCCAGCAGTGCTTACAATCAGCCCCAGCATTTT | CASSAYNQPQHF
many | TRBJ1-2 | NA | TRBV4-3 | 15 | TGCGCCAGCAGCCAAGCTGGTTATCGCGCCTATGGCTACACCTTC | CASSQAGYRAYGYTF
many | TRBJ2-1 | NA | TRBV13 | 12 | TGTGCCAGCAGCTTTGGCGTTTATGAGCAGTTCTTC | CASSFGVYEQFF
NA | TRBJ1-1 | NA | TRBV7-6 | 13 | TGTGCCAGCAGCGCAGACAGTAACACTGAAGCTTTCTTT | CASSADSNTEAFF
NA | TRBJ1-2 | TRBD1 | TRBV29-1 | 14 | TGCAGCGTTTCCGCAGGGGGCGGTAACTATGGCTACACCTTC | CSVSAGGGNYGYTF
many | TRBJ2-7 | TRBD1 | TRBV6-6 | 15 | TGTGCCAGCATATCAGGACAGGGGGTTTCCTACGAGCAGTACTTC | CASISGQGVSYEQYF
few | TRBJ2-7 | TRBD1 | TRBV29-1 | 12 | TGCAGCGGGGGGACAGGGAGATACGAGCAGTACTTC | CSGGTGRYEQYF
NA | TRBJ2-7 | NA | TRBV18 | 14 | TGTGCCAGCTCACCCGAGACGGTAACCTACGAGCAGTACTTC | CASSPETVTYEQYF
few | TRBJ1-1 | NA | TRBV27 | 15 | TGTGCCACCCTCCCCGGCCGACGGGGAAGGACTGAAGCTTTCTTT | CATLPGRRGRTEAFF
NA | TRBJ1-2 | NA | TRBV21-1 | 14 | TGTGCCAGCAGCCCGCCTGAAGATTTATATGGCTACACCTTC | CASSPPEDLYGYTF
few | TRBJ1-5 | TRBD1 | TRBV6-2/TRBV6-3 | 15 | TGTGCCAGCAGTACGGACAGGGGGAGCAATCAGCCCCAGCATTTT | CASSTDRGSNQPQHF
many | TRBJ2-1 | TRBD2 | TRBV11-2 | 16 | TGTGCCAGCAGCCTCCTTAGCGGGGGGGCCAGGGGTGAGCAGTTCTTC | CASSLLSGGARGEQFF
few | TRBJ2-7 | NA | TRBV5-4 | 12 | TGTGCCAGCAGCTTGGGACAGAGGGAGCAGTACTTC | CASSLGQREQYF
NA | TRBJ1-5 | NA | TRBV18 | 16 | TGTGCCAGCTCACCTCAACATGGGGATAGCAATCAGCCCCAGCATTTT | CASSPQHGDSNQPQHF
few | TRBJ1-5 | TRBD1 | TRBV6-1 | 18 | TGTGCCAGCAGTGAAGCGGGACAGGTTGTGTGGAGCAATCAGCCCCAGCATTTT | CASSEAGQVVWSNQPQHF
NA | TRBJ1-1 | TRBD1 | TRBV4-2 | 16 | TGTGCCAGCAGCCTGGACCCGAGGGGGCCGAACACTGAAGCTTTCTTT | CASSLDPRGPNTEAFF
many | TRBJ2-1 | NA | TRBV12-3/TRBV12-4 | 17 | TGTGCCAGCAGTCCGCCAACAGGGCACTCAACCTACAATGAGCAGTTCTTC | CASSPPTGHSTYNEQFF
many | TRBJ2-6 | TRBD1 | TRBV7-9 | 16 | TGTGCCAGCAGCGCGGACAGGGTCACTGGGGCCAACGTCCTGACTTTC | CASSADRVTGANVLTF
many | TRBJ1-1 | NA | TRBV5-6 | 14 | TGTGCCAGCAGCCAGGGGTTGGTCGACACTGAAGCTTTCTTT | CASSQGLVDTEAFF
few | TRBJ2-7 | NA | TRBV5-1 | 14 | TGCGCCAGCAGCTTGGAAGGGGCGACCTACGAGCAGTACTTC | CASSLEGATYEQYF
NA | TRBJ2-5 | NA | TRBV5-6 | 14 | TGTGCCAGCAGCGCTCGTGCTCCCCAAGAGACCCAGTACTTC | CASSARAPQETQYF
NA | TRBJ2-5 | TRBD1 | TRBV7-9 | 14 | TGTGCCAGCAGCTTTCCGGACAGGGGAGAGACCCAGTACTTC | CASSFPDRGETQYF
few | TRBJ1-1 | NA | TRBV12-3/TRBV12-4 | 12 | TGTGCCAGCAGTCCTACGAACACTGAAGCTTTCTTT | CASSPTNTEAFF